This T cell receptor (beta chain) was observed in a study of cytomegalovirus exposure and HLA in healthy donors. Study details: The 90 to 150 validation repertoires used the same platform as the 666 first-cohort repertoires, a later analysis reported. Findings and caveats of the study: The investigators catalogued 164 TCR beta chains as cytomegalovirus-associated. Within the 120 validation repertoires, first-cohort TCR clusters tended to co-occur, according to a later analysis.

Trimming took 6 bases from V and 5 from J, leaving 10 bases between them. Germline loops: CDR1 DFQATT, CDR2 SNEGSKA (reference sequence). The CDR3 is 11 residues long. Method: immunoSEQ multiplex PCR; TCRdb's copy keeps in-frame clones and lacks some. The table lists 150,000 or so clones, 70% to 90% of them singletons. While the first cohort had 600 to 800 subjects, the donors belonged to the separate validation cohort of 120 subjects. This clone was counted a few times. Its target is not known. The rearrangement uses TRBV20-1 and TRBJ1-1; the D is unclear. Sequenced material: PBMCs. This sequence was found in a human donor in good health. The DNA of the CDR3 is TGCAGTGCCACCCCCCAGACTGAAGCTTTCTTT. Its protein product is CSATPQTEAFF.